The T cell receptor beta chain under discussion was sequenced for a study of graft-versus-host responses after intestinal transplantation. Study background: Anti-thymocyte globulin induction, then tacrolimus and steroids for about three years, went to all recipients. Study-level results: Within allografts, high graft-versus-host to host-versus-graft clonal ratios were seen among patients with graft-donor T cell macrochimerism. Marrow from the recipient contained GvH clones, some of which had appeared first in ileum or blood.

Plated together were around 200,000 CFSE-labeled responder cells and around 200,000 irradiated, violet-dye-labeled stimulator cells. Sorting after the reaction isolated proliferating CFSE-low CD3+CD4+ and CD3+CD8+ responders. Germline assignment: CDR1 MDHEN and CDR2 SYDVKM. The trim removed 5 bases at V and 0 bases at J, leaving 4 bases unmatched. The CDR3 sequence is 15 residues long. In this sample, this clone turned up once. TCRdb keeps only in-frame clones here, not all; method: immunoSEQ multiplex PCR. The sample consists of tens of thousands of clones, around two fifths of them appearing once. V and J are TRBV28 and TRBJ1-3; 7 nucleotides match TRBD1. This receptor was identified in a human patient who was an organ donor for intestinal transplantation. The source was alloreactive CD8+ T cells from a mixed lymphocyte reaction culture, collected before transplantation. The subset: CFSE-low proliferating T cells sorted from approximately six-day pre-transplant mixed lymphocyte reaction (GvH or HvG direction). The CDR3 spells CASSLDRDSGNTIYF. The DNA of the CDR3 is TGTGCCAGCAGTCTCGACAGGGACTCTGGAAACACCATATATTTT.